This is a list of T cell receptor beta chains from one sample in a study of T cell repertoires in cytomegalovirus infection. TCRdb reprocessed the reads via MiXCR and lists one record per CDR3 protein. Here the sample spans around 240,000 distinct CDR3 sequences, roughly 20% being singletons. Material for sequencing was CD8+ T cells from PBMCs. The receptors shown here come from a human donor in good health (CMV status not recorded). Some clones in this sample may be carry-over from other donors' samples. CDR3s include the opening cysteine and the closing phenylalanine or tryptophan. D genes are given only for firm matches. Rows may omit the clone size; those that give it use once, few, many or a size class.

v_call	j_call	clone_size	d_call	cdr3_nt	cdr3_aa
TRBV2	TRBJ2-7	.	.	TGTGCCAGCAGTGAAGTCAGTGGGGTGTACGAGCAGTACTTC	CASSEVSGVYEQYF
TRBV7-6	TRBJ2-7	many	.	TGTGCCAGCAGCTTAATCGCAGGGTCCTACGAGCAGTACTTC	CASSLIAGSYEQYF
TRBV5-1	TRBJ2-6	few	.	TGCGCCAGCCCCCGACCGGGCTCTGGGGCCAACGTCCTGACTTTC	CASPRPGSGANVLTF
TRBV5-6	TRBJ2-5	.	TRBD1	TGTGCCAGCAGCTTGGAACAGGGGGAAGAGACCCAGTACTTC	CASSLEQGEETQYF
TRBV28	TRBJ2-7	.	.	TGTGCCAGCAGTTTCCGCGGGGCGCTATCCGACGAGCAGTACTTC	CASSFRGALSDEQYF
TRBV2	TRBJ2-1	.	.	TGTGCCATAAGGGGGGGCGAGAGAAATGAGCAGTTCTTC	CAIRGGERNEQFF
TRBV6-6	TRBJ1-5	few	.	TGTGCCAGCAGTTACTCGACCCACAGTCAGCCCCAGCATTTT	CASSYSTHSQPQHF
TRBV20-1	TRBJ1-2	.	TRBD1	TGCAGTGCTAGAGATGGTGCCCGACAGGGGGCGAACTATGGCTACACCTTC	CSARDGARQGANYGYTF
TRBV28	TRBJ2-1	few	.	TGTGCCAGCAGTTACATAGGAATGGGAACCTACAATGAGCAGTTCTTC	CASSYIGMGTYNEQFF
TRBV7-9	TRBJ2-1	.	.	TGTGCCAGCAGTCTCCCCCAGGGAGTCGATGAGCAGTTCTTC	CASSLPQGVDEQFF
TRBV7-8	TRBJ2-7	few	TRBD2	TGTGCCAGCAGCTCCGGGACTAGCGGTACCAACTTC	CASSSGTSGTNF
TRBV13	TRBJ1-2	few	TRBD1	TGTGCCAGCAGTCAAGGGACAGGGACCTATGGCTACACCTTC	CASSQGTGTYGYTF
TRBV7-6	TRBJ2-1	few	.	TGTGCCAGCAGCCCCGGGGCAGGGTGGTACAATGAGCAGTTCTTC	CASSPGAGWYNEQFF
TRBV7-2	TRBJ2-3	medium-sized	.	TGTGCCAGCAGCGGAACTAGGGGGGCTTGGGGGAGCTCAGATACGCAGTATTTT	CASSGTRGAWGSSDTQYF
TRBV7-2	TRBJ1-1	.	.	TGTGCCAGCAGCTTAGTAGGGGGGGCCACTGAAGCTTTCTTT	CASSLVGGATEAFF